This T cell receptor (beta chain) is drawn from a study of T cells after yellow fever vaccination. Remarks on this clonotype: Its antigen is unidentified.

General study findings and limits: A weaker secondary response peaked on day 5, the primary on day 15. Only a minor proportion of clonotypes was detected across both CD4 and CD8 compartments. Post-booster repertoires again held most primary-vaccination clones (96% CD4, over 80% CD8).

Germline V gives CDR1 LGHDT, CDR2 YNNKEL (reference sequence). This CDR3 has 15 residues. V lost 1 base to trimming and J lost 4 bases, with 10 bases between them. One entry per CDR3 protein results from TCRdb running MiXCR on the 5' RACE reads. The table shows a few hundred thousand distinct CDR3 sequences, with 5.5% to 8.5% occurring only once. Sequencing was performed on CD4+ T cells sorted from PBMCs, taken on the day of the yellow fever booster vaccination. This receptor was identified in a man aged 30 to 39 who received the YFV17D yellow fever vaccine. J is TRBJ2-2 and V is TRBV3-1, with a weak D call TRBD2 (6 bases). The chain's CDR3 is CASSQVLGGTGELFF. The CDR3 region has the DNA TGTGCCAGCAGCCAAGTCTTGGGGGGCACCGGGGAGCTGTTTTTT.